Below are 21 T cell receptor beta chains sequenced from a single sample in a study of blood T cells in healthy people across ages. Sample-barcoded 5' priming and a J-beta primer mix drove a second PCR of 7 to 11 cycles. TCRdb called the 5' RACE reads again in MiXCR, with one record for every CDR3 protein. The table records approximately 2,000,000 distinct CDR3 sequences, about 39% of them present only once. Input material: blood. The source is a human donor in good health.

This clonotype was seen repeatedly, ten times or more. This chain joins TRBV18 and TRBJ2-7; no clear D gene. The germline V gene has CDR1 KGHSH and CDR2 LQKENI. With 8 bases removed from V and 0 bases from J, the gap between germline ends came to 11 bases. The CDR3 runs 13 residues. CDR3 sequence: CASSPSYSYEQYF. The CDR3 coding sequence is TGTGCCAGCAGCCCCAGCTACTCCTACGAGCAGTACTTC.

This clonotype has just a few counts. The V gene is TRBV12-3 or TRBV12-4, the J gene TRBJ2-2; unclear D gene. The V end lost 2 bases, the J end lost 1 base, and 8 bases lay between the germline ends. The CDR3 has 15 residues. Written as DNA, the CDR3 is TGTGCCAGCAGTTTAAGCTTTAAGAACACCGGGGAGCTGTTTTTT. Protein: CASSLSFKNTGELFF.

The chain is built from TRBV6-2 or TRBV6-3 and TRBJ2-1, with 7 bases lining up with TRBD1. This CDR3 spans 16 amino acids. Unmatched junction bases numbered 12, after V lost 0 bases and J lost 10 bases. Germline V lookup: CDR1 MNHEY, CDR2 SVGEGT. CDR3 DNA sequence: TGTGCCAGCAGTTACTCGAGGACAGGTGATCTTGGGGAGCAGTTCTTC. Its translation: CASSYSRTGDLGEQFF.

The genes are TRBV11-1 and TRBJ1-6; D remains ambiguous. The V gene's germline CDR1 is SGHAT and CDR2 FQDESV (reference sequence). The V end was cut by 2 bases, the J end by 9 bases, with 14 bases between. The CDR3 covers 15 residues. CDR3 in DNA: TGTGCCAGCAGCTTACTTGAGACCTGGAGTTCACCCCTCCACTTT. It encodes CASSLLETWSSPLHF.

The V gene is TRBV7-8, the J gene TRBJ2-1, with a possible D match to TRBD2 (7 bases). CDR3 length: 17 residues. Trimming pared 1 base from V and 3 bases from J, leaving 16 bases between. Looked up from germline, CDR1 is SGHVS and CDR2 is FQNEAQ. As DNA, the CDR3 is TGTGCCAGCAGCTTAGACCTCGGCGGGGGCAACTACAATGAGCAGTTCTTC. The encoded protein is CASSLDLGGGNYNEQFF.

This clonotype was seen only a few times. One junction end does not reproduce the germline sequence, and a read error may be involved. The chain joins TRBV5-1 to TRBJ2-1; the match to TRBD2 covers 10 bases. The end of the DNA fits TRBJ2-7 better, so the J call may be wrong. This CDR3 is built from 15 residues. Germline CDR1 SGHRS, CDR2 YFSETQ. CDR3 protein: CASSLASGGYNEQYF. CDR3 sequence (DNA): TGTGCCAGCAGCTTGGCTAGCGGGGGATACAATGAGCAGTACTTC.

The chain employs TRBV2 and TRBJ2-1; D remains unclear. V was trimmed by 11 bases and J by 0 bases, leaving 11 bases between them. The length of the CDR3 is 13 residues. The V gene's germline CDR1 is SNHLY and CDR2 FYNNEI. CDR3 bases: TGTGCCGGTCGATCGAGCTCCTACAATGAGCAGTTCTTC. It specifies CAGRSSSYNEQFF.

The CDR3 DNA follows: TGCAGTGCTAGGGGCTGGCAGGGGGTACGGAATGAGCAGTTCTTC. Its protein is CSARGWQGVRNEQFF. The chain has TRBV20-1 and TRBJ2-1; TRBD1 aligns across 7 bases. V shed 3 bases and J 7 bases; nucleotides not matched to a gene: 12. The germline gives CDR1 DFQATT, CDR2 SNEGSKA (reference sequence). This CDR3 has 15 residues.

As to this clonotype: The DNA is omitted, as the CDR3 cannot be located on it reliably, and the CDR3 follows TCRdb's listing. The rearrangement uses TRBV28 and TRBJ2-3; the table's TRBD2 call for D was not verified on the DNA. CDR1 and CDR2 from the germline V gene are MDHEN and SYDVKM. The CDR3 is 15 amino acids in total, end residues counted. The CDR3 is CASSSSGEGTDTQYF.

This clonotype was seen a handful of times. The chain couples TRBV25-1 to TRBJ2-7, with unresolved D. CDR1 MGHDK and CDR2 SYGVNS come from the germline V gene. Trimming cost V 3 bases and J 5 bases, with 11 bases left between them. CDR3 size: 13 residues. The CDR3 sequence: CASSDTRKDEQYF. CDR3 in DNA: TGTGCCAGCAGTGATACCCGGAAGGACGAGCAGTACTTC.

A few counts support this clonotype. The CDR3 sequence is CASSSTTGTPYGYTF. DNA for the CDR3: TGCGCCAGCAGCTCGACTACCGGGACACCCTATGGCTACACCTTC. The chain recombines TRBV5-1 with TRBJ1-2, with a tentative D call TRBD1 (6 bases). CDR3 length: 15 amino acids. The ends were cut back, 3 bases at V and 4 bases at J, with 16 bases in the middle. Germline V gene sequence: CDR1 SGHRS, CDR2 YFSETQ.

This clonotype was seen more than once but under ten times. The J gene is TRBJ1-6, the V gene TRBV9; D gene uncertain. This CDR3 spans 15 amino acids. Germline values: CDR1 SGDLS, CDR2 YYNGEE. Deletions cut 4 bases from V and 8 bases from J, with 16 bases between. CDR3 nucleotides: TGTGCCAGCAGCCCCCTACACAGTTTGTATTCACCCCTCCACTTT. It encodes CASSPLHSLYSPLHF.

This clonotype was picked up a small number of times. The genes are TRBV28 and TRBJ1-5, with D possibly being TRBD1 (5 bases). The CDR3 runs to 15 residues. The V and J ends lost 5 bases and 6 bases respectively, with 17 bases between them. The germline gives CDR1 MDHEN, CDR2 SYDVKM. The CDR3 sequence: CASSTVGYRGQPQHF. CDR3 DNA: TGTGCCAGCAGTACAGTTGGGTATAGGGGTCAGCCCCAGCATTTT.

In its sample, this clonotype was seen a few times. The chain uses TRBV4-1 and TRBJ1-6; D is possibly TRBD1 (5 bases). The ends were cut back, 4 bases at V and 0 bases at J, with 16 bases in the middle. Germline CDR1 and CDR2: MGHRA and YSYEKL. The length of the CDR3 is 18 residues. The CDR3 reads CASSLTPGLSSYNSPLHF. The CDR3 DNA reads as TGCGCCAGCAGCCTCACGCCGGGGCTTAGCTCCTATAATTCACCCCTCCACTTT.

About this clonotype itself: The junction differs from germline at one of its ends, possibly a read error. The V gene is TRBV7-2, the J gene TRBJ2-6; D ambiguous. The germline V gene encodes CDR1 SGHTA and CDR2 FQGNSA. This CDR3 is 16 amino acids long. The CDR3 spells CASSSLGNTGTNVLTF. CDR3 bases: TGTGCCAGCAGCTCATTGGGGAATACTGGGACCAACGTCCTGACTTTC.

This clonotype was recorded at least ten times. The chain has TRBV7-2 and TRBJ2-7; D not resolved. V was trimmed by 6 bases and J by 5 bases, leaving 8 bases between them. The CDR3 contains 11 residues. Germline V gives CDR1 SGHTA, CDR2 FQGNSA. CDR3 DNA sequence: TGTGCCAGCAGTTCCCTGAACGAGCAGTACTTC. Amino acids: CASSSLNEQYF. Full variable domain (rest looked up from reference TRBV7-2 and TRBJ2-7): GAGVSQSPSNKVTEKGKDVELRCDPISGHTALYWYRQSLGQGLEFLIYFQGNSAPDKSGLPSDRFSAERTGGSVSTLTIQRTQQEDSAVYLCASSSLNEQYFGPGTRLTVT.

V and J are TRBV5-1 and TRBJ1-2; no clear D gene. Germline CDR1 SGHRS, CDR2 YFSETQ. The V and J ends lost 0 bases and 2 bases respectively, with 11 bases between them. This CDR3 has 15 residues. The CDR3 protein is CASSLEPRKNYGYTF. The CDR3 nucleotides are TGCGCCAGCAGCTTGGAGCCCAGGAAGAACTATGGCTACACCTTC.

This clonotype was seen a few times. This rearrangement joins TRBV12-3 or TRBV12-4 to TRBJ1-1, with 8 bases that match TRBD1. The CDR3 consists of 15 residues. V was pared by 1 base and J by 5 bases, with 6 bases of the junction left unmatched. The CDR3 loop is CASSLGTGLVTEAFF. DNA for the CDR3: TGTGCCAGCAGTTTAGGGACAGGGTTGGTGACTGAAGCTTTCTTT.

This clonotype showed up just a few times. V gene TRBV4-3 combines with J gene TRBJ2-7; D assignment may be TRBD1 or TRBD2 (7 bases each). This CDR3 has 15 amino acids. Germline CDR1 is LGHNA and CDR2 is YSLEER. V was clipped by 0 bases and J by 7 bases, with 16 bases between them. CDR3 bases: TGCGCCAGCAGCCAAGATCGGGCAGGGGGGGGTGAGCAGTACTTC. It is translated as CASSQDRAGGGEQYF.

The chain recombines TRBV12-3 or TRBV12-4 with TRBJ2-1, with D tentatively TRBD1 or TRBD2 (6 bases each). Trimming cost V 5 bases and J 8 bases, with 19 bases left between them. The CDR3 sequence is 15 residues long. As DNA, the CDR3 is TGTGCCAGCAGTACCTACGGGGGCCCCTCAGATGAGCAGTTCTTC. Residues: CASSTYGGPSDEQFF.

This chain uses TRBV29-1 with TRBJ2-7; D unresolved. The CDR3 contains 13 residues. Deletions cut 0 bases from V and 2 bases from J, with 8 bases between. Germline V gene lookup returns CDR1 SQVTM and CDR2 ANQGSEA. The CDR3: CSVEEKFPYEQYF. The CDR3, as DNA: TGCAGCGTTGAAGAGAAATTCCCCTACGAGCAGTACTTC.